Listed below are T cell receptor beta chains from one sample, sequenced in a study of neurological immune-mediated disorders. TCRdb re-analysed the 5' RACE reads in MiXCR, keeping a single row per CDR3 protein. The data show about 43,000 distinct CDR3 sequences, approximately 12% seen once. Source material: PBMCs. The receptors derive from a female donor in good health. CDR3s include the opening cysteine and the closing phenylalanine or tryptophan. The order of the fields is D gene, J gene, clone size, V gene, CDR3 DNA, CDR3 protein. The D gene is left open where the match is weak. A row's size may be missing; if present it is once, few, many or a size class.

D: TRBD1; J: TRBJ1-1; size: NA; V: TRBV6-4; DNA: TGTGCCAGCAGTCCACAGGGGGGGAACACTGAAGCTTTCTTT; CDR3: CASSPQGGNTEAFF
D: TRBD1; J: TRBJ1-6; size: many; V: TRBV20-1; DNA: TGCAGTGCCCGAGGGGACAGGGGGTTAGGTTCACCCCTCCACTTT; CDR3: CSARGDRGLGSPLHF
D: NA; J: TRBJ1-6; size: many; V: TRBV20-1; DNA: TGCAGTGCTAGAGGGGACACCTATAATTCACCCCTCCACTTT; CDR3: CSARGDTYNSPLHF
D: NA; J: TRBJ2-5; size: medium-sized; V: TRBV6-5; DNA: TGTGCCAGCAGTCGACAAGAGACCCAGTACTTC; CDR3: CASSRQETQYF
D: TRBD1; J: TRBJ2-1; size: many; V: TRBV5-1; DNA: TGCGCCAGCAGTCTGGATAACAGGGGCAATGAGCAGTTCTTC; CDR3: CASSLDNRGNEQFF
D: NA; J: TRBJ2-4; size: many; V: TRBV9; DNA: TGTGCCAGCAGCGTTGGTGCAGCCAAAAACATTCAGTACTTC; CDR3: CASSVGAAKNIQYF
D: NA; J: TRBJ1-5; size: many; V: TRBV6-1; DNA: TGTGCCAGCAGTGAAGAGAGGGGCAATCAGCCCCAGCATTTT; CDR3: CASSEERGNQPQHF
D: NA; J: TRBJ1-1; size: many; V: TRBV5-1; DNA: TGCGCCAGCAGGTTCAGAGGGGTGAACACTGAAGCTTTCTTT; CDR3: CASRFRGVNTEAFF
D: TRBD1; J: TRBJ2-2; size: NA; V: TRBV5-1; DNA: TGCGCCAGCAGCTTGGGACAGGGGGCCACCGGGGAGCTGTTTTTT; CDR3: CASSLGQGATGELFF
D: TRBD1; J: TRBJ1-1; size: many; V: TRBV12-3/TRBV12-4; DNA: TGTGCCAGCAGTCGGACAGGGGGCGGGACTGAAGCTTTCTTT; CDR3: CASSRTGGGTEAFF
D: NA; J: TRBJ2-7; size: many; V: TRBV7-9; DNA: TGTGCCAGCAGCCCTTCCTTGGCAATATACGAGCAGTACTTC; CDR3: CASSPSLAIYEQYF
D: NA; J: TRBJ2-2; size: many; V: TRBV5-1; DNA: TGCGCCAGCAGCACGAATGGGGACACCGGGGAGCTGTTTTTT; CDR3: CASSTNGDTGELFF